This TCR beta chain originates from a study of CD8 T cells in Susac syndrome. Study outcomes and limitations: The study recognized that its TCR sequencing and HLA analysis covered a relatively small number of individuals.

Random hexamers were used to reverse transcribe an amount of about 0.45 to 1 ug RNA. TCRdb reprocessed the immunoSEQ multiplex PCR reads via MiXCR and lists one record per CDR3 protein. The sample lists over 150,000 distinct CDR3 sequences; roughly 92% were seen once. Stable or active relapsing-remitting multiple sclerosis, untreated and meeting revised McDonald criteria, defined the controls. The CD8+ and CD4+ T cells were negatively isolated, with the TEMRA cells enriched by FACS. As for this clonotype: Its cognate antigen is unknown.

The CDR3 runs 15 residues. The ends were cut back, 3 bases at V and 4 bases at J, with 14 bases in the middle. CDR1 SEHNR and CDR2 FQNEAQ come from the germline V gene (reference sequence). The sample taken for sequencing was CD4+ T cells from PBMCs. The sequence was obtained from a human donor with multiple sclerosis. The chain is built from TRBV7-9 and TRBJ2-3; tentative D call: TRBD2 (5 bases). The CDR3 reads CASSFSAGQADTQYF. CDR3 nucleotide sequence: TGTGCCAGCAGCTTCAGTGCGGGTCAGGCAGATACGCAGTATTTT.